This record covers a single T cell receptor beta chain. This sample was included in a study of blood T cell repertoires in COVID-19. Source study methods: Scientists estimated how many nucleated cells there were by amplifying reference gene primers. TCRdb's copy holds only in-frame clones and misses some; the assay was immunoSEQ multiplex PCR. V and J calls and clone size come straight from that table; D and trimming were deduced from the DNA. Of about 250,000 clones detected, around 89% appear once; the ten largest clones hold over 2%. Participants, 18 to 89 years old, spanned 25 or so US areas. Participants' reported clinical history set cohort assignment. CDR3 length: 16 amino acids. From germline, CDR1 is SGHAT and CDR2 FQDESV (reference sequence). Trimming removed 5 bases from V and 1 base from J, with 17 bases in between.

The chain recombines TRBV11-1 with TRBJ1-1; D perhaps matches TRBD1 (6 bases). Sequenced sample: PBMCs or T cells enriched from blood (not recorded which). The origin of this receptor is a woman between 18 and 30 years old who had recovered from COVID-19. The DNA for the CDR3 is TGTGCCAGCAGCCTACCTACCCCGACAGGGAACACTGAAGCTTTCTTT. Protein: CASSLPTPTGNTEAFF.